This TCR beta chain stems from a study of a mutant IDH1 vaccine in newly diagnosed glioma. General observations from the study: Overall, about 92% of patients had vaccine-induced immune responses.

A word on this clone: Its specificity is unknown.

Profiling relied on immunoSEQ multiplex PCR, and the TCRdb table lists in-frame clones only, not all of them. The data show 80,000 to 100,000 clones, roughly four fifths seen once. Time point defined: baseline, week 1 (first vaccination visit). Described treatment: pre-vaccination baseline after standard-of-care therapy. Germline V gene data show CDR1 as SNHLY and CDR2 as FYNNEI. CDR3 length: 13 amino acids. Losses at the gene ends were 6 bases for V and 5 bases for J; bases not matched to a gene: 4. The starting material was PBMCs, obtained from a glioma patient treated with radiotherapy, temozolomide or both. The receptor was isolated from a man in his forties with glioma. Some clones in this sample may be carry-over from other donors' samples. The chain is built from TRBV2 and TRBJ2-5; 9 positions agree with TRBD2. This chain's CDR3 is CASRIAGVETQYF. In DNA form, the CDR3 reads TGTGCCAGCAGGATAGCGGGGGTCGAGACCCAGTACTTC.